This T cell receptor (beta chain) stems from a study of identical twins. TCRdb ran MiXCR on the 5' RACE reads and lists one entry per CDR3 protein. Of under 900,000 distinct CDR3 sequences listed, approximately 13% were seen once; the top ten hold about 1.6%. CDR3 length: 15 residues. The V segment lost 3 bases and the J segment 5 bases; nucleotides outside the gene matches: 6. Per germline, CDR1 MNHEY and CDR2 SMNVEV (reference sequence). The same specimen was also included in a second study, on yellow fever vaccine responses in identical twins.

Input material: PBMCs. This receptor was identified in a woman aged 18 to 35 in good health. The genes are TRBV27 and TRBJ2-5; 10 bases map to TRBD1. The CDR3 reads CASSLGTGESETQYF. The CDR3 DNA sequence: TGTGCCAGCAGTTTGGGGACAGGGGAATCTGAGACCCAGTACTTC.